Shown below are 24 T cell receptor beta chains from a single sample sequenced in a study of OX40 agonist ivuxolimab in advanced cancers. Assay: immunoSEQ multiplex PCR; the TCRdb copy retains only in-frame clones and omits some. This sample yields 50,000 to 75,000 clones, of which approximately 86% are seen a single time; approximately 0.54% belongs to the top ten. The source was CD4+ or CD8+ T cells sorted from blood, collected in a trial of the OX40 agonist ivuxolimab. The source is an adult with an advanced solid tumor such as melanoma, head and neck, liver or kidney cancer.

J is TRBJ2-2 and V is TRBV7-9, with D perhaps given as TRBD1 or TRBD2 (6 bases each). The CDR3 runs 16 residues. Germline-derived CDR1 and CDR2 are SEHNR and FQNEAQ (reference sequence). Trimming shortened V by 4 bases and J by 6 bases, and 18 bases separated the two germline ends. The CDR3 DNA follows: TGTGCCAGCAGCTCGTCGGGGGCCGGAGGAGCCGGGGAGCTGTTTTTT. This gives the protein CASSSSGAGGAGELFF.

This clone was seen just once. J is TRBJ1-1 and V is TRBV11-3; unclear D gene. Trimming pared 3 bases from V and 1 base from J, leaving 9 bases between. The CDR3 sequence is 14 residues long. Germline values: CDR1 SGHNT, CDR2 YENEEA. The CDR3 here is CASSFSGANTEAFF. CDR3 sequence (DNA): TGTGCCAGCAGCTTCAGCGGAGCGAACACTGAAGCTTTCTTT.

This clone has a handful of counts. CDR3: CASSYTAGEKLFF. In DNA form, the CDR3 reads TGTGCCAGCAGTTACACGGCGGGTGAAAAACTGTTTTTT. The V call is TRBV6-5, the J call TRBJ1-4; no clear D gene. The CDR3 consists of 13 residues. Germline V gives CDR1 MNHEY, CDR2 SVGAGI. V lost 2 bases and J lost 7, with 8 bases in between.

A few counts support this clone. The chain links TRBV29-1 to TRBJ2-3; D perhaps matches TRBD2 (6 bases). The CDR3 consists of 12 residues. Germline V gene lookup returns CDR1 SQVTM and CDR2 ANQGSEA. The V end lost 1 base, the J end lost 8 bases, and 10 bases lay between the germline ends. The CDR3 here is CSVEGGVGTQYF. In DNA, the CDR3 is TGCAGCGTTGAAGGCGGGGTCGGTACGCAGTATTTT.

The chain is built from TRBV10-3 and TRBJ2-7, with 9 nucleotides matching TRBD1. The germline gives CDR1 ENHRY, CDR2 SYGVKD. The CDR3 loop spans 13 amino acids. Unmatched junction bases numbered 2, after V lost 2 bases and J lost 6 bases. The CDR3: CAISENRGREQYF. Here the CDR3 DNA reads TGTGCCATCAGTGAGAACAGGGGGCGCGAGCAGTACTTC.

V gene TRBV6-1 combines with J gene TRBJ2-7; 8 bases are shared with TRBD2. The germline CDR1 and CDR2 sequences are MNHNS and SASEGT. There are 15 residues in the CDR3. V trimming: 4 bases; J trimming: 0 bases; junction bases outside the gene matches: 5. The CDR3, as DNA: TGTGCCAGCAGTGCCCCGGCGGGGGGCTCCTACGAGCAGTACTTC. Translation gives CASSAPAGGSYEQYF.

This clone was detected a few times. V gene TRBV7-8 combines with J gene TRBJ1-6, with D unresolved. The V end lost 3 bases, the J end lost 7 bases, and 7 bases lay between the germline ends. CDR3 length: 13 residues. Germline-derived CDR1 and CDR2 are SGHVS and FQNEAQ. CDR3: CASSLVGNSPLHF. The CDR3 DNA sequence: TGTGCCAGCAGCTTGGTGGGGAATTCACCCCTCCACTTT.

The chain combines TRBV5-1 with TRBJ2-7; tentatively, D is TRBD1 or TRBD2 (5 bases each). The CDR3 length is 14 residues. The germline CDR1 and CDR2 sequences are SGHRS and YFSETQ. V was pared by 5 bases and J by 4 bases, with 16 bases between. CDR3 sequence: CASSPGTTVYEQYF. The CDR3 region has the DNA TGCGCCAGCAGTCCCGGGACGACCGTATACGAGCAGTACTTC.

This clone was detected only a few times. The gene calls are TRBV19 and TRBJ1-5; D may be TRBD1 (6 bases). The CDR3 length is 14 residues. Germline-derived CDR1 and CDR2 are LNHDA and SQIVND (reference sequence). Trimming cost V 8 bases and J 1 base, with 12 bases left between them. The CDR3 DNA follows: TGTGCCAGTCTGGCAGGGGCGAGCAATCAGCCCCAGCATTTT. Encoded protein: CASLAGASNQPQHF.

The V gene is TRBV7-3, the J gene TRBJ1-6, with D unclear. CDR3 length: 20 amino acids. The germline V and J ends were trimmed by 5 bases and 9 bases, with 32 bases remaining between them. Germline CDR1 is SGHTA and CDR2 is FQGTGA. The CDR3 is CASSTRRRTQTRPISSPLHF. DNA of the CDR3: TGTGCCAGCAGCACAAGGCGTAGGACCCAAACCCGTCCAATTAGTTCACCCCTCCACTTT.

V gene TRBV6-1 combines with J gene TRBJ1-3, with 10 bases aligning to TRBD1. The V and J ends lost 2 bases and 7 bases, in that order; junction bases with no gene match: 2. Per the germline V gene, CDR1 is MNHNS and CDR2 is SASEGT. The CDR3 runs to 14 residues. The CDR3 nucleotides are TGTGCCAGCAGTGAATGGACAGGGGGTAACACCATATATTTT. Residues: CASSEWTGGNTIYF.

The chain employs TRBV19 and TRBJ2-3; the D gene is possibly TRBD2 (6 bases). V gave up 7 bases and J gave up 3 bases, with 11 bases separating them. This CDR3 contains 13 residues. The germline gives CDR1 LNHDA, CDR2 SQIVND (reference sequence). The CDR3 region is CASNKAGTDTQYF. The DNA of the CDR3 is TGTGCCAGTAATAAGGCGGGGACAGATACGCAGTATTTT.

The gene calls are TRBV19 and TRBJ1-5; possibly TRBD1 for D (5 bases). V was pared by 8 bases and J by 1 base, with 15 bases between. CDR3 length equals 15 residues. Germline V gene data show CDR1 as LNHDA and CDR2 as SQIVND (reference sequence). As DNA, the CDR3 is TGTGCCAGTTTAGGGCGTGCAGGGAGCAATCAGCCCCAGCATTTT. Residues: CASLGRAGSNQPQHF.

The gene calls are TRBV2 and TRBJ2-2; 13 bases agree with TRBD2. Germline trimming cut 8 bases from V and 5 bases from J; bases unmatched to any gene: 5. Germline loops: CDR1 SNHLY, CDR2 FYNNEI. CDR3 length equals 15 residues. CDR3 nucleotides: TGTGCCAGCCGGACTAGCGGGAGAAGGACCGGGGAGCTGTTTTTT. Its translation: CASRTSGRRTGELFF.

In its sample, this clone was seen a few times. The rearrangement links TRBV5-6 to TRBJ2-2, with 7 bases matching TRBD2. The CDR3 totals 14 residues. The V gene end was trimmed by 6 bases and the J gene end by 1 base; junction bases not matched to a gene: 3. Germline CDR1 is SGHDT and CDR2 is YYEEEE. CDR3 region: CASKRGGNTGELFF. The CDR3 DNA follows: TGTGCCAGCAAGCGCGGGGGGAACACCGGGGAGCTGTTTTTT.

The rearrangement uses TRBV19 and TRBJ2-5, with TRBD2 matching 10 bases. The closer fit of TRBJ2-7 to the DNA end suggests the J call may be wrong. CDR3 length: 13 amino acids. The V gene's germline CDR1 is LNHDA and CDR2 SQIVND (reference sequence). CDR3 nucleotides: TGTGCCAGTACTAGCGGGAGAACCTACGAGCAGTACTTC. Residues: CASTSGRTYEQYF.

The chain is built from TRBV19 and TRBJ2-3; 9 bases line up with TRBD1. The length of the CDR3 is 14 residues. Per germline, CDR1 LNHDA and CDR2 SQIVND (reference sequence). J lost 7 bases, V lost 7 bases, and 9 bases had no gene match. The CDR3 nucleotides are TGTGCCAGTAATGCCGGGACAGGGATATATACGCAGTATTTT. The encoded protein is CASNAGTGIYTQYF.

A single count supports this clone. The V and J genes are TRBV18 and TRBJ1-4; D unresolved. Germline V gives CDR1 KGHSH, CDR2 LQKENI. V lost 0 bases, J lost 7 bases, and 15 bases lay in between. The CDR3 runs 16 residues. In DNA form, the CDR3 reads TGTGCCAGCTCACCACCGTCCGGGTTTGAAGGTGAAAAACTGTTTTTT. Its translation: CASSPPSGFEGEKLFF.

The rearrangement links TRBV6-6 to TRBJ2-7; TRBD1 matches at 9 bases. This CDR3 has 14 amino acids. Germline CDR1 and CDR2: MNHNY and SVGAGI (reference sequence). J gave up 4 bases and V 4 bases, and 5 bases lay outside the gene matches. As DNA, the CDR3 is TGTGCCAGCAGTTCGGGACAGGGCCAATACGAGCAGTACTTC. This sequence encodes CASSSGQGQYEQYF.

The chain is built from TRBV19 and TRBJ2-7; 8 nucleotides line up with TRBD2. Germline V gene lookup returns CDR1 LNHDA and CDR2 SQIVND (reference sequence). The junction had 1 base not matched to a gene; V was cut back by 6 bases and J by 0 bases. There are 13 residues in the CDR3. CDR3 amino acids: CASSGLASYEQYF. Written as DNA, the CDR3 is TGTGCCAGTAGCGGACTAGCCTCCTACGAGCAGTACTTC.

This clone was picked up one time. The chain carries TRBV9 and TRBJ2-3, with 8 bases matching TRBD2. The CDR3 length is 16 residues. V dropped 4 bases and J dropped 2; count of bases not matched to a gene: 9. Germline-derived CDR1 and CDR2 are SGDLS and YYNGEE. CDR3 amino acids: CASSLSGRADTDTQYF. The CDR3 bases are TGTGCCAGCAGCTTGTCCGGGAGGGCCGACACAGATACGCAGTATTTT. Using reference TRBV9 and TRBJ2-3 for the parts outside the CDR3, the full variable domain is DSGVTQTPKHLITATGQRVTLRCSPRSGDLSVYWYQQSLDQGLQFLIQYYNGEERAKGNILERFSAQQFPDLHSELNLSSLELGDSALYFCASSLSGRADTDTQYFGPGTRLTVL.

This clone was seen more than once but under ten times. This chain uses TRBV7-2 with TRBJ1-3; D not certain. Germline CDR1 is SGHTA and CDR2 is FQGNSA. The V gene lost 3 bases and the J gene lost 2 bases, with 5 bases spanning the gap. This CDR3 has 13 amino acids. The CDR3 reads CASSFLTGNTIYF. As DNA, the CDR3 is TGTGCCAGCAGCTTCCTAACTGGAAACACCATATATTTT.

The chain has TRBV5-5 and TRBJ1-2; D might be TRBD1 (5 bases). Trimming cost V 5 bases and J 0 bases, with 14 bases left between them. The CDR3 sequence is 15 residues long. CDR1 SGHKS and CDR2 YYEKEE come from the germline V gene (reference sequence). CDR3 nucleotide sequence: TGTGCCAGCAGTCCGGCAGGGCTATCTAACTATGGCTACACCTTC. Residues: CASSPAGLSNYGYTF.

V is TRBV6-5 and J is TRBJ1-1, with D maybe TRBD1 (6 bases). The CDR3 is 16 residues long. Germline-derived CDR1 and CDR2 are MNHEY and SVGAGI. V was cut by 2 bases and J by 1 base, with 14 bases left in between. CDR3 amino acids: CASSYLIQGPNTEAFF. DNA of the CDR3: TGTGCCAGCAGTTACCTGATACAGGGACCGAACACTGAAGCTTTCTTT.